This T cell receptor beta chain comes out of a study of CD8 T cells in ankylosing spondylitis. On this clonotype: Its antigen is undetermined.

The germline V gene has CDR1 SEHNR and CDR2 FQNEAQ (reference sequence). CDR3 length equals 16 residues. Trimming cost V 5 bases and J 0 bases; bases outside gene matches: 6. Whole-study results and caveats: Enrichment of disease-linked clones was reportedly significant in matched ankylosing spondylitis synovial fluid. Made up of 7 to 9 highly homologous variants, a TCR beta motif appeared characteristic of ankylosing spondylitis blood.

It was by quantitative 5'-RACE with molecular barcodes that TCR beta libraries were made. In TCRdb, the 5' RACE reads were re-called with MiXCR into one record per CDR3 protein. The sample lists over 700,000 distinct CDR3 sequences; under 20% were seen once. The rearrangement uses TRBV7-9 and TRBJ2-3, with 9 nucleotides matching TRBD1. This receptor was identified in a male donor with ankylosing spondylitis. Source material: blood, either unsorted or a sorted T cell fraction (not recorded which). The DNA of the CDR3 is TGTGCCAGCAGCCAAGACAGGGGGGGTAGCACAGATACGCAGTATTTT. The encoded protein is CASSQDRGGSTDTQYF.